This T cell receptor beta chain emerged from a study of blood T cells in healthy people across ages (dated by TCRdb to 2013 to 2016). Broadly, across the study: In model experiments, template switching captured about one uniquely barcoded TCR beta cDNA molecule for every two T cells. Using deep sequencing normalized with unique cDNA molecular identifiers, the study measured how TCR beta repertoire diversity changes with age. The donors were split into four age groups: young (average around 15 years), middle-aged (39), aged (62) and long-lived (over 80). To avoid experimental bias, donors of different ages were spread randomly across the sequencing lanes. The study analyzed two additional independent replicas of 1 million unique cDNA reads from the same blood draw for two donors, one aged 18 to 30 and one aged 80 or older.

Libraries were built with 5' RACE. The data were produced on an Illumina HiSeq 2500. A second roughly 6 to 11 cycle PCR used a sample-barcoded 5' primer and a J-beta primer mix. A template-switch 5' adaptor carrying 12 random nucleotides introduced a unique molecular identifier onto each TCR beta cDNA molecule. At least 2.5 million CDR3-containing paired-end reads were obtained from each sample. All of the RNA was converted into first-strand cDNA using the Mint cDNA synthesis kit, with a TRBC-specific oligonucleotide serving as the primer. Following uracil-DNA glycosylase treatment, a first 18-cycle PCR with universal primers M1SS and BC2_uni_R was performed on all cDNA. The authors' pipeline ran thus. Normalization of each sample was performed by random selection of 1 million high-quality reads, each carrying a distinct molecular identifier. Instead of being binned into consensus sequences, reads that shared molecular identifiers were thrown out. MiTCR, run with a Q25 quality threshold and the strictest error-elimination algorithm, handled CDR3 identification, clonotype clustering and error correction. A nonparametric unseen species model using Euler transformation provided a lower-bound estimate of total TCR beta diversity. TCRdb passed the public sequencing reads through fastp at Q25 and MiXCR, retaining productive beta sequences. Every distinct CDR3 protein forms one entry, paired with its most common genes and DNA. The V and J calls shown here were made by TCRdb, not taken from the authors' results. The sample table contains some 1.6 million distinct CDR3 sequences; only one count was recorded for 34% of them. About 11% of the sample comes from the top ten.

This clonotype was picked up many times. It lacks a known antigen. The record has no base qualities; no much larger clone is one base away. Systemically healthy Caucasian individuals from Russia, 35 to 50 in total and aged roughly 6 to 90 years, were included as donors. About 10 milliliters of peripheral blood were drawn from each donor into EDTA-treated Vacutainer tubes. PBMCs were isolated by Ficoll-Paque density-gradient centrifugation, with at least 7 million obtained per sample. Trizol reagent was used to extract total RNA from the PBMCs, yielding at least 6 micrograms per sample. Naive CD45RAhigh/CD27high T cell percentages were measured by flow cytometry on a PBMC aliquot from every donor. Broad study findings and their caveats: Compared with the aged group, the long-lived group had more naive CD4+ T cells, fewer expanded clones and increased TCR diversity, a pattern suggesting age selection. Bulk unsorted PBMC profiling prevented conclusive comparison of naive and antigen-experienced compartments. Observed TCR beta diversity per million T cells fell roughly linearly with age, and a significant reduction was already apparent by age around 40. There was a strong correlation between observed TCR beta diversity and the percentage of naive T cells measured by flow cytometry. Donor CMV infection status was unknown, potentially confounding age-related changes in expanded clonotypes. Estimates of total diversity based on one million sequenced T cells were regarded as lower bounds and as underestimates.

Material: blood. The TCR sequence derives from a woman under 40 in good health.

The DNA sequence is TGCGCCAGCAGCCAAGGGCTCGGGACTAGCGGTGAGCAGTTCTTC. This encodes CASSQGLGTSGEQFF. The chain joins TRBV4-1 to TRBJ2-1; TRBD2 lines up with 11 middle nucleotides. The CDR3, cysteine through phenylalanine, is 15 amino acids long. CDR3 DNA only is kept here, 45 bases in frame from base 1. The germline V and J ends show losses of 1 base and 9 bases respectively, and no gene match explains 5 bases of the junction. CDR1 and CDR2, per the germline V gene, are MGHRA and YSYEKL.